This TCR beta chain was identified in a study of response to subunit inactivated influenza vaccine. Notes on the study in general: Few additional T cells are recruited per seasonal influenza vaccination, authors suggested.

A note on this clonotype: Its target is unknown.

TCRdb itself ran the RT-PCR reads through MiXCR, one entry per CDR3 protein. In the table there are roughly 700,000 distinct CDR3 sequences, about 15% of which are singletons. CDR3 size: 17 residues. V was clipped by 4 bases and J by 0 bases; unmatched bases: 7. Sequenced here: PBMCs from blood, sampled 14 to 15 days before vaccination. This TCR was recovered from a man in his fifties who received an inactivated influenza vaccine. The chain uses TRBV12-3 or TRBV12-4 and TRBJ1-5, with 9 bases matching TRBD1. The CDR3 DNA is TGTGCCAGCAGTTCCCTCAGGACAGGGGATAGCAATCAGCCCCAGCATTTT. Translation: CASSSLRTGDSNQPQHF.